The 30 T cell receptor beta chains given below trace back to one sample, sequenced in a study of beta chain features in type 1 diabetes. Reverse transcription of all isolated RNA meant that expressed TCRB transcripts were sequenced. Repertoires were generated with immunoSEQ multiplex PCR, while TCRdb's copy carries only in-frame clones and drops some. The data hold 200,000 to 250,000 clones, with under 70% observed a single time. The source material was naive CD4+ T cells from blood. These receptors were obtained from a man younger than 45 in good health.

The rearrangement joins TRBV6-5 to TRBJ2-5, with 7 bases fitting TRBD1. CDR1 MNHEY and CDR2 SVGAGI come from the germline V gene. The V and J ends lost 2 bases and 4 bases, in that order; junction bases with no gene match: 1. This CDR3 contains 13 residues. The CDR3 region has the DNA TGTGCCAGCAGTTACGGGACAGTAGAGACCCAGTACTTC. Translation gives CASSYGTVETQYF.

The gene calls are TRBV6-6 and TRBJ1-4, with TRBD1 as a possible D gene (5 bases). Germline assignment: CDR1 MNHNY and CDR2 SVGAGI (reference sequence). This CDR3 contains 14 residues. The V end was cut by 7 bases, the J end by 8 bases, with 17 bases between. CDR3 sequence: CASNFGTKDEKLFF. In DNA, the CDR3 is TGTGCCAGCAATTTCGGGACGAAGGACGAAAAACTGTTTTTT.

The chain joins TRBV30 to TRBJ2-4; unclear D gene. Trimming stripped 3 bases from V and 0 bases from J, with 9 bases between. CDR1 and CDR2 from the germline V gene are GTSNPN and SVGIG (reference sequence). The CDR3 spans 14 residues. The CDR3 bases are TGTGCCTGGAGGGCCAATCTAGCCAAAAACATTCAGTACTTC. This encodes CAWRANLAKNIQYF.

The CDR3 region is CASSFSSLAAARTQYF. CDR3 sequence (DNA): TGTGCCAGCAGTTTCAGCTCACTAGCGGCCGCGAGGACCCAGTACTTC. The chain carries TRBV27 and TRBJ2-5; 8 bases are shared with TRBD2. The trim removed 3 bases at V and 7 bases at J, leaving 13 bases unmatched. The CDR3 extends over 16 amino acids. Germline V gene data show CDR1 as MNHEY and CDR2 as SMNVEV (reference sequence).

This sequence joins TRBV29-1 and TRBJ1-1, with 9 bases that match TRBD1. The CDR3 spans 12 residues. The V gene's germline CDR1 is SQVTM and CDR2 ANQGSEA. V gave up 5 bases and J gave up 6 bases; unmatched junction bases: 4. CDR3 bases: TGCAGCGTTCGGAGACAGGGGGCTGAAGCTTTCTTT. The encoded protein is CSVRRQGAEAFF.

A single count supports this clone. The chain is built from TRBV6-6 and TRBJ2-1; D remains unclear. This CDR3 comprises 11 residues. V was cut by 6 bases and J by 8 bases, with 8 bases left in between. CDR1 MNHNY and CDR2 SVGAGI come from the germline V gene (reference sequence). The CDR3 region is CASSHAHEQFF. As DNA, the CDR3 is TGTGCCAGCAGCCACGCTCATGAGCAGTTCTTC.

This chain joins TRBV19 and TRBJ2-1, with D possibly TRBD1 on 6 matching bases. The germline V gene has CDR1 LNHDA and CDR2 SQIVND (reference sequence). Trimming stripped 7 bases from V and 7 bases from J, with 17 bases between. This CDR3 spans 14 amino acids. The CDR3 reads CASNILQGKNEQFF. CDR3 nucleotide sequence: TGTGCCAGTAATATCCTCCAGGGGAAGAATGAGCAGTTCTTC.

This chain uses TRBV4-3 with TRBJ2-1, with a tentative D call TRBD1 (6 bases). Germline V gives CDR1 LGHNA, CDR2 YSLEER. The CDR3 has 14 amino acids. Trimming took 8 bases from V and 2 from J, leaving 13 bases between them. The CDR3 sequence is CASGLQGPYNEQFF. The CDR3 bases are TGCGCCAGCGGGTTACAGGGCCCCTACAATGAGCAGTTCTTC.

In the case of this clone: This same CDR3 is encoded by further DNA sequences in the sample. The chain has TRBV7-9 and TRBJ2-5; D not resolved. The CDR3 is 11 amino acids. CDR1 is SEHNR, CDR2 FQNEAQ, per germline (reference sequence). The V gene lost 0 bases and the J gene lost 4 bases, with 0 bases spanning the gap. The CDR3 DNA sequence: TGTGCCAGCAGCTTAGCAGAGACCCAGTACTTC. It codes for CASSLAETQYF.

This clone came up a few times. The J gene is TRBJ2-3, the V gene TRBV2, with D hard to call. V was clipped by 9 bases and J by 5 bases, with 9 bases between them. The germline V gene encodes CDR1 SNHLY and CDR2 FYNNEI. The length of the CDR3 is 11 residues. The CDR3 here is CARRFRDTQYF. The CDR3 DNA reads TGTGCCAGGAGGTTTAGAGATACGCAGTATTTT. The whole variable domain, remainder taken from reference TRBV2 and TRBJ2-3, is EPEVTQTPSHQVTQMGQEVILRCVPISNHLYFYWYRQILGQKVEFLVSFYNNEISEKSEIFDDQFSVERPDGSNFTLKIRSTKLEDSAMYFCARRFRDTQYFGPGTRLTVL.

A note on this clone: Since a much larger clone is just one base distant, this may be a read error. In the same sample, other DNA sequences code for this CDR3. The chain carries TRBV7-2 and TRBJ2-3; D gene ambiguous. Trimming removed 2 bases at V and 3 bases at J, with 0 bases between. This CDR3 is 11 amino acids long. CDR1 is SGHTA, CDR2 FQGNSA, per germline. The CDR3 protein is CASSLTDTQYF. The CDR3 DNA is TGTGCCAGCAGCTTAACAGATACGCAGTATTTT. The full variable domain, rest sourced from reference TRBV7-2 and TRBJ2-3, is GAGVSQSPSNKVTEKGKDVELRCDPISGHTALYWYRQSLGQGLEFLIYFQGNSAPDKSGLPSDRFSAERTGGSVSTLTIQRTQQEDSAVYLCASSLTDTQYFGPGTRLTVL.

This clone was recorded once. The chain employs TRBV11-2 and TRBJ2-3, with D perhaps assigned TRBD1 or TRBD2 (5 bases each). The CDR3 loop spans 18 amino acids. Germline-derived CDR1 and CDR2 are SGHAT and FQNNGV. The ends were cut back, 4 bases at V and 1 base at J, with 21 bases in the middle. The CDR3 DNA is TGTGCCAGCAGCTCAGTTAAGAGAGGGCAGGGACGCACAGATACGCAGTATTTT. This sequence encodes CASSSVKRGQGRTDTQYF.

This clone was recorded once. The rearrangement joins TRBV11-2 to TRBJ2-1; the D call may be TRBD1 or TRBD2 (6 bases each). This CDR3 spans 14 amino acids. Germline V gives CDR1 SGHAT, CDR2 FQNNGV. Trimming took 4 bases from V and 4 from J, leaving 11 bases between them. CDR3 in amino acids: CASSSRGAYNEQFF. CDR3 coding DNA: TGTGCCAGCAGCTCGAGGGGGGCTTACAATGAGCAGTTCTTC. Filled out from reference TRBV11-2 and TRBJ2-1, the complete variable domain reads EAGVAQSPRYKIIEKRQSVAFWCNPISGHATLYWYQQILGQGPKLLIQFQNNGVVDDSQLPKDRFSAERLKGVDSTLKIQPAKLEDSAVYLCASSSRGAYNEQFFGPGTRLTVL.

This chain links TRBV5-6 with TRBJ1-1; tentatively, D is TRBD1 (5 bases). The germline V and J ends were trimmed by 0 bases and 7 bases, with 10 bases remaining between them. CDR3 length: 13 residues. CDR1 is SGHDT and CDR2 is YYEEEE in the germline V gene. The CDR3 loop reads CASSLDRGGEAFF. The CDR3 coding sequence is TGTGCCAGCAGCTTGGATAGGGGCGGTGAAGCTTTCTTT.

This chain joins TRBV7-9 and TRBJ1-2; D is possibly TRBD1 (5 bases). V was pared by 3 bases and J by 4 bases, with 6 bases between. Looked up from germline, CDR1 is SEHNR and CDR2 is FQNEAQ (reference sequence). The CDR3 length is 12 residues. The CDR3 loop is CASSLDTYGYTF. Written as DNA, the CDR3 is TGTGCCAGCAGCTTGGACACCTATGGCTACACCTTC.

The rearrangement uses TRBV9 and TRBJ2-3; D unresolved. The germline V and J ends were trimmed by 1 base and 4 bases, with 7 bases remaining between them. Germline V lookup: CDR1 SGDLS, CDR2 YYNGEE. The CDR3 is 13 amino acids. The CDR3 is CASSVREADTQYF. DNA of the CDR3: TGTGCCAGCAGCGTAAGGGAAGCAGATACGCAGTATTTT.

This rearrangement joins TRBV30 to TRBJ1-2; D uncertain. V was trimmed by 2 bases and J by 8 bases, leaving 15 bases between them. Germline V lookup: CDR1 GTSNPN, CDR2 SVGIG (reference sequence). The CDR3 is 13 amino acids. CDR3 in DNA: TGTGCCTGGAGTCCGACGACAAGCCAGGGCTACACCTTC. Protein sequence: CAWSPTTSQGYTF.

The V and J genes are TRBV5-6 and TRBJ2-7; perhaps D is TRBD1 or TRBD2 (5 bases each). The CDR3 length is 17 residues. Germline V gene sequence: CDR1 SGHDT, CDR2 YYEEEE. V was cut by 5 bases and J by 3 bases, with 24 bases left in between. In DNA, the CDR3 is TGTGCCAGCAGTTTCCGGGACGGAACAGTCCCCAACTACGAGCAGTACTTC. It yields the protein CASSFRDGTVPNYEQYF.

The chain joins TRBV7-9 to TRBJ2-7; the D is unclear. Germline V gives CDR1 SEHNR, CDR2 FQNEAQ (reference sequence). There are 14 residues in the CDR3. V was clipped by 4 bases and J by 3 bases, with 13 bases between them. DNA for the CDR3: TGTGCCAGCAGCTCCGGCGGTGTGGACTACGAGCAGTACTTC. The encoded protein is CASSSGGVDYEQYF. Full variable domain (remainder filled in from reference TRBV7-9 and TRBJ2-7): DTGVSQNPRHKITKRGQNVTFRCDPISEHNRLYWYRQTLGQGPEFLTYFQNEAQLEKSRLLSDRFSAERPKGSFSTLEIQRTEQGDSAMYLCASSSGGVDYEQYFGPGTRLTVT.

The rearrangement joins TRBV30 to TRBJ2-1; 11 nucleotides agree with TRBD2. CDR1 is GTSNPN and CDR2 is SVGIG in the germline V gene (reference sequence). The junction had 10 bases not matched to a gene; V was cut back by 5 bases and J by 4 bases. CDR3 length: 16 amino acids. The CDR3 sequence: CAWGPPGLADYNEQFF. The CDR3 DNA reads TGTGCCTGGGGACCACCGGGACTAGCGGATTACAATGAGCAGTTCTTC.

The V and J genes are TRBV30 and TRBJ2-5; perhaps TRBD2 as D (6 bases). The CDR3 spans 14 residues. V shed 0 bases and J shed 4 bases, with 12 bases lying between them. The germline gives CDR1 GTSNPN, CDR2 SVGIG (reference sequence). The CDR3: CAWSVRHGGETQYF. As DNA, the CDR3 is TGTGCCTGGAGTGTACGGCACGGGGGAGAGACCCAGTACTTC.

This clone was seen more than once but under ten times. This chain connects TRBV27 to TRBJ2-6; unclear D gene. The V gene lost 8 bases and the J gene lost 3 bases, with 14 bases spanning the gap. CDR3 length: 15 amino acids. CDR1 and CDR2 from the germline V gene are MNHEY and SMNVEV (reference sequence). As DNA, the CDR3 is TGTGCCAGCGGCTTTTCTGGGCTTGGGGCCAACGTCCTGACTTTC. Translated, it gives CASGFSGLGANVLTF.

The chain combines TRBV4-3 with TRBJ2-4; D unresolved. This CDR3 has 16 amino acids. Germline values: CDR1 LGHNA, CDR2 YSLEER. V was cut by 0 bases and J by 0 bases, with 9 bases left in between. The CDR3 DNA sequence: TGCGCCAGCAGCCAAGATCACAGCTTAGCCAAAAACATTCAGTACTTC. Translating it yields CASSQDHSLAKNIQYF.

The CDR3, as DNA: TGCAGCGTTGAAGATTACCGCTCCTACGAGCAGTACTTC. It codes for CSVEDYRSYEQYF. The chain recombines TRBV29-1 with TRBJ2-7; D not certain. V lost 0 bases and J 0 bases, leaving 6 bases between the germline ends. The CDR3 is 13 residues long. From germline, CDR1 is SQVTM and CDR2 ANQGSEA.

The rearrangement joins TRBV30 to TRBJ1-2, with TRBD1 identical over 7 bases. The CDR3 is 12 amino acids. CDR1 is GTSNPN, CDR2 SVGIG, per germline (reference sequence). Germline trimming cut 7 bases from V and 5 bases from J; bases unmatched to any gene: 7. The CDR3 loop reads CALWDRAYGYTF. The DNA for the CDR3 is TGTGCCTTATGGGACAGAGCATATGGCTACACCTTC.

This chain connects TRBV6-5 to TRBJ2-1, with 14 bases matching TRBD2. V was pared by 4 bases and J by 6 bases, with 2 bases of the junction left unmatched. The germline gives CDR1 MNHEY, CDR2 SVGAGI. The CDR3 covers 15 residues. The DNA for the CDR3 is TGTGCCAGCAGTTTCGGGACTAGCGGGAGCAATGAGCAGTTCTTC. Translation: CASSFGTSGSNEQFF.

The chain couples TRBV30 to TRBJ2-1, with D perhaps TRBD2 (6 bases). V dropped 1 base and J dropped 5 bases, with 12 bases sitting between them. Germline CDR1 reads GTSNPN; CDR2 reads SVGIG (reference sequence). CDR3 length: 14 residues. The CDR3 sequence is CAWSGLAEHNEQFF. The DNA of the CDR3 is TGTGCCTGGAGTGGGTTAGCGGAGCACAATGAGCAGTTCTTC.

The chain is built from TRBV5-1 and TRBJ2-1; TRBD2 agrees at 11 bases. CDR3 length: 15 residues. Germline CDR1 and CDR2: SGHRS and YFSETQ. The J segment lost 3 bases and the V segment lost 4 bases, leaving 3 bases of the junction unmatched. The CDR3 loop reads CASSRLAGLYNEQFF. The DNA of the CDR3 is TGCGCCAGCAGCCGACTAGCGGGGCTCTACAATGAGCAGTTCTTC.

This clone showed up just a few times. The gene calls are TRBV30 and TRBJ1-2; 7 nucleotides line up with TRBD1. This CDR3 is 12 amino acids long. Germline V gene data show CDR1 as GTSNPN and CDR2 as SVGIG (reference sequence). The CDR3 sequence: CAYSTGKDGYTF. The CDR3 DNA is TGTGCTTATTCGACAGGGAAAGATGGCTACACCTTC.

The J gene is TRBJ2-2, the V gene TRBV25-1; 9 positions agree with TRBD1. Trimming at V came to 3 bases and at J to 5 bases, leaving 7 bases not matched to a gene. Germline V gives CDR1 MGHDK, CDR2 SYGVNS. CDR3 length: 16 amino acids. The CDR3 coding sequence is TGTGCCAGCAGTGACGGGACAGGGTTGTGGACCGGGGAGCTGTTTTTT. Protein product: CASSDGTGLWTGELFF.